The rows below give T cell receptor beta chains drawn from one sample of a study of shared clonotypes between healthy human individuals. Measured with immunoSEQ multiplex PCR; TCRdb has only the in-frame clones, and not every one. The sample consists of about 470,000 clones, roughly 80% of them appearing once. The sample consisted of PBMCs. These receptors were obtained from a woman aged 40-49 years in good health. Some clones in this sample may be carry-over from other donors' samples. Both conserved end residues are part of each CDR3. A D gene is named only where the DNA matches it firmly. Rows may omit the clone size; those that give it use once, few, many or a size class.

d_call	clone_size	v_call	j_call	cdr3_nt	cdr3_aa
TRBD2	-	TRBV18	TRBJ2-4	TGTGCCAGCTCACCCCGCGGGAGGGCCGGGTCCAAAAACATTCAGTACTTC	CASSPRGRAGSKNIQYF
-	-	TRBV6-1	TRBJ2-7	TGTGCCAGCAGTGAAGCTACCTACGAGCAGTACTTC	CASSEATYEQYF
TRBD2	-	TRBV15	TRBJ2-7	TGTGCCACCAGCAGAGGTAGCGGGAGCCACTACGAGCAGTACTTC	CATSRGSGSHYEQYF
-	-	TRBV11-2	TRBJ1-2	TGTGCCAGCAGCTTGAGGGGGGACGGAACCTATGGCTACACCTTC	CASSLRGDGTYGYTF
-	-	TRBV7-2	TRBJ1-1	TGTGCCAGCAGCCTAGCGAGGGAGAACACTGAAGCTTTCTTT	CASSLARENTEAFF
-	-	TRBV6-5	TRBJ2-1	TGTGCCACTTCAGGTTTTGAGGACAATGAGCAGTTCTTC	CATSGFEDNEQFF
TRBD2	-	TRBV11-3	TRBJ2-7	TGTGCCAGCAGCCGGGGACTAGCGGGAGGCGAGCAGTACTTC	CASSRGLAGGEQYF
TRBD2	-	TRBV28	TRBJ2-3	TGTGCCAGCAGTTTAGGAATCCGGGAGGGTTTCGCAGATACGCAGTATTTT	CASSLGIREGFADTQYF
TRBD2	-	TRBV7-3	TRBJ2-1	TGTGCCAGCAGCTTAAGACTAGCGGGTGGGAATGAGCAGTTCTTC	CASSLRLAGGNEQFF
TRBD2	-	TRBV11-2	TRBJ2-1	TGTGCCAGCATCCCTTTGGCGGGAGGGCTCAATGAGCAGTTCTTC	CASIPLAGGLNEQFF
-	-	TRBV7-6	TRBJ1-1	TGTGCCAGCAGCCGAGACGTGAACACTGAAGCTTTCTTT	CASSRDVNTEAFF
-	-	TRBV27	TRBJ2-2	TGTGCCAGCAGGAGGTCTAGCAGTACCGGGGAGCTGTTTTTT	CASRRSSSTGELFF
TRBD1	-	TRBV18	TRBJ2-7	TGTGCCAGCTCACCAGCGACAGGGTCCTACGAGCAGTACTTC	CASSPATGSYEQYF
TRBD1	-	TRBV5-1	TRBJ1-2	TGCGCCAGCAGCTATGGACAGGGGGGAAACGATGGCTACACCTTC	CASSYGQGGNDGYTF
TRBD1	-	TRBV4-1	TRBJ1-4	TGCGCCAGCAGGCTACAGGGGGCTAATGAAAAACTGTTTTTT	CASRLQGANEKLFF
TRBD1	-	TRBV5-1	TRBJ2-7	TGCGCCAGCAGCCCGCTACCACTCGGACAGGGGGGATTCTACGAGCAGTACTTC	CASSPLPLGQGGFYEQYF
-	-	TRBV28	TRBJ2-1	TGTGCCAGCAGTTTTGCGGACGAGAAGAATGAGCAGTTCTTC	CASSFADEKNEQFF
-	once	TRBV27	TRBJ1-4	TGTGCCAGCAGTTTTTTGGGGACTAATGAAAAACTGTTTTTT	CASSFLGTNEKLFF
TRBD1	once	TRBV4-1	TRBJ2-1	TGCGCCAGCAGCCATTATACCGGGACAGCCTTATACAATGAGCAGTTCTTC	CASSHYTGTALYNEQFF
-	-	TRBV7-6	TRBJ2-5	TGTGCCAGCAGCTTACAATCGGGAGCAGAGACCCAGTACTTC	CASSLQSGAETQYF
TRBD1	-	TRBV29-1	TRBJ1-4	TGCAGCGTTGAAGTTGGCGGACAGGGTGGCGAAAAACTGTTTTTT	CSVEVGGQGGEKLFF
-	-	TRBV23-1	TRBJ1-1	TGCGCCAGCAGTGTTGTAATCAGGTTGAACACTGAAGCTTTCTTT	CASSVVIRLNTEAFF
-	-	TRBV4-1	TRBJ1-2	TGCGCCAGCAGCCAAGAGGTAGCGATTCGAGGCTATGGCTACACCTTC	CASSQEVAIRGYGYTF
TRBD1	-	TRBV15	TRBJ2-5	TGTGCCACCAGCACGCCGACAGGGGCCCAAGAGACCCAGTACTTC	CATSTPTGAQETQYF
TRBD2	-	TRBV6-5	TRBJ2-3	TGTGCCAGCAGTTATAGCGGGAGGCTTTCGGATACGCAGTATTTT	CASSYSGRLSDTQYF
TRBD1	-	TRBV5-1	TRBJ2-5	TGCGCCAGCAGCCCACAGGGGGCAAGGGAGACCCAGTACTTC	CASSPQGARETQYF
-	-	TRBV18	TRBJ2-6	TGTGCCAGCTCACCGAGGACAGACGGGGCCAACGTCCTGACTTTC	CASSPRTDGANVLTF
-	many	TRBV9	TRBJ2-7	TGTGCCAGCAGCGTAGGCGGGGCAGGGAACGAGCAGTACTTC	CASSVGGAGNEQYF
-	-	TRBV30	TRBJ1-1	TGTGCCTGGAGTGTCGGCAGATTAAGGAACACTGAAGCTTTCTTT	CAWSVGRLRNTEAFF
TRBD2	-	TRBV5-4	TRBJ2-1	TGCGCCAGCAGCCAAGCTAGCGGGGGTTACAATGAGCAGTTCTTC	CASSQASGGYNEQFF
-	-	TRBV2	TRBJ1-1	TGTGCCAGCAGTAGCAGGGACTGGGACACTGAAGCTTTCTTT	CASSSRDWDTEAFF
-	-	TRBV19	TRBJ1-1	TGTGCCAGTAGTATTGGGGTGTACACTGAAGCTTTCTTT	CASSIGVYTEAFF
-	many	TRBV5-1	TRBJ2-2	TGCGCCAGCAGCCTGGGACACACGAACACCGGGGAGCTGTTTTTT	CASSLGHTNTGELFF
-	-	TRBV30	TRBJ2-7	TGTGCCTGGAGTGTCTCCTCCCGGCGAGACGAGCAGTACTTC	CAWSVSSRRDEQYF
TRBD2	-	TRBV4-1	TRBJ2-1	TGCGCCAGCAGCACCCCCGGGACTAGCTCCTACAATGAGCAGTTCTTC	CASSTPGTSSYNEQFF
-	-	TRBV18	TRBJ2-3	TGTGCCAGCTCACCATCCACCATAACCCACACAGATACGCAGTATTTT	CASSPSTITHTDTQYF
-	-	TRBV6-5	TRBJ2-5	TGTGCCAGCAGTTACTCCGGGGCAACCCAAGAGACCCAGTACTTC	CASSYSGATQETQYF
-	few	TRBV9	TRBJ1-2	TGTGCTTCCGAGGGCGGCAACTATGGCTACACCTTC	CASEGGNYGYTF
-	once	TRBV9	TRBJ1-2	TGTGCCAGCAGCCCCGACACGAGCTATGGCTACACCTTC	CASSPDTSYGYTF
-	-	TRBV7-7	TRBJ2-5	TGTGCTAGCAGCCCCATGGGGCGGGCAGAGACCCAGTACTTC	CASSPMGRAETQYF
TRBD1	-	TRBV7-9	TRBJ2-7	TGTGCCAGCAGCTTTGGAGGACAGGGGCTCGACGAGCAGTACTTC	CASSFGGQGLDEQYF
-	-	TRBV28	TRBJ1-3	TGTGCCAGCAGTCCCCCACAGGCCGGAAACACCATATATTTT	CASSPPQAGNTIYF
-	-	TRBV5-6	TRBJ2-7	TGTGCCAGCAGCACAACTAGAAACGGCGAGCAGTACTTC	CASSTTRNGEQYF
TRBD2	-	TRBV2	TRBJ2-6	TGTGCCAGCAGGGCGACTAGCGGGGGAACCTCTGGGGCCAACGTCCTGACTTTC	CASRATSGGTSGANVLTF
-	-	TRBV4-1	TRBJ1-2	TGCGCCAGCAGCCCACAGGGACCCGTGGGGGGCTACACCTTC	CASSPQGPVGGYTF
-	many	TRBV7-9	TRBJ1-1	TGTGCCAGCAGCTTAGTTGGTGGGAACACTGAAGCTTTCTTT	CASSLVGGNTEAFF
-	many	TRBV14	TRBJ2-3	TGTGCCAGCAGCACCAGGACAGCTTGGACAGATACGCAGTATTTT	CASSTRTAWTDTQYF
-	-	TRBV18	TRBJ2-6	TGTGCCAGCTCACCCGGAGGACGGGCCTCTGGGGCCAACGTCCTGACTTTC	CASSPGGRASGANVLTF
TRBD1	-	TRBV6-4	TRBJ2-1	TGTGCCAGCACGCGACAGGGGGCCTACAATGAGCAGTTCTTC	CASTRQGAYNEQFF
TRBD1	many	TRBV30	TRBJ1-4	TGTGCCTGGAAGTTCGCAGGGGGTAGTCAAGATGAAAAACTGTTTTTT	CAWKFAGGSQDEKLFF
-	-	TRBV30	TRBJ2-3	TGTGCCTGGAGTATCCCAACCCCCGGGACCGGGCGGCCAGATACGCAGTATTTT	CAWSIPTPGTGRPDTQYF
-	-	TRBV6-4	TRBJ1-5	TGTGCCAGCAGTGACCCAACCGGGACACGGAATCAGCCCCAGCATTTT	CASSDPTGTRNQPQHF
-	-	TRBV18	TRBJ1-2	TGTGCCAGCTCACCACGGGAGAACTATGGCTACACCTTC	CASSPRENYGYTF
TRBD2	-	TRBV5-4	TRBJ2-7	TGTGCCAGCAGCTTGCGGCCTAGCGGTACCTACGAGCAGTACTTC	CASSLRPSGTYEQYF
TRBD2	many	TRBV5-1	TRBJ2-2	TGCGCCAGCAGCAAACGGACTAGCGAGTACACCGGGGAGCTGTTTTTT	CASSKRTSEYTGELFF
-	-	TRBV28	TRBJ2-7	TGTGCCAGCAGTTGGGTCAGCACCTACGAGCAGTACTTC	CASSWVSTYEQYF
-	once	TRBV28	TRBJ1-3	TGTGCCAGCACCGATCGTTGGGTGGCCTCTGGAAACACCATATATTTT	CASTDRWVASGNTIYF